The sequence of this TCR beta chain was determined in a study of cytomegalovirus exposure and HLA in healthy donors. Study-level results: When presence/absence was analysed, sequencing depth was taken to be roughly uniform across donors.

This donor's file did not include a recorded CMV serostatus. The CDR3 consists of 15 residues. Germline CDR1 reads SNHLY; CDR2 reads FYNNEI. The V and J ends lost 6 bases and 2 bases respectively, with 14 bases between them. As for this clone: Its antigen is as yet unknown.

Primers: 60 Vbeta forward and 13 Jbeta reverse. TCRdb's table, derived via immunoSEQ multiplex PCR, lists solely in-frame clones and lacks some. This table has about 130,000 clones, around 72% appearing once. The source material was PBMCs. This chain joins TRBV2 and TRBJ2-1, with D possibly matching TRBD1 (6 bases). The receptor was derived from a human donor in good health. The CDR3 spells CASRTGTPAYNEQFF. DNA of the CDR3: TGTGCCAGCAGAACCGGGACACCTGCCTACAATGAGCAGTTCTTC.